One sample yielded the 27 T cell receptor beta chains listed below, sequenced in a study of identical twins. TCRdb redid the calling of the 5' RACE reads with MiXCR, one entry per CDR3 protein. The sample yields some 730,000 distinct CDR3 sequences, roughly 18% seen once. The sample was also linked to a second study, of T cells expressing NK-cell markers.

The sample consisted of PBMCs. The receptors originated from a woman between 18 and 30 years old in good health.

About this clonotype itself: Relative to the germline gene, one junction end is altered; a read error may explain this. The V call is TRBV27, the J call TRBJ2-7; D gene ambiguous. The CDR3 sequence is 12 residues long. The germline CDR1 and CDR2 sequences are MNHEY and SMNVEV (reference sequence). The CDR3 spells CASSFWGNERYF. The CDR3 nucleotides are TGTGCCAGCAGTTTTTGGGGTAACGAGCGGTACTTC.

This clonotype was recorded many times. The rearrangement uses TRBV12-3 or TRBV12-4 and TRBJ1-6; maybe TRBD1 (6 bases). The CDR3 has 13 amino acids. Trimming removed 6 bases at V and 9 bases at J, with 12 bases between. The CDR3 sequence is CASSLGAISPLHF. DNA of the CDR3: TGTGCCAGCAGCTTGGGGGCGATTTCACCCCTCCACTTT.

This clonotype showed up just a few times. The V and J genes are TRBV7-9 and TRBJ2-1; the D is unclear. This CDR3 spans 14 amino acids. Germline lookup yields CDR1 SEHNR and CDR2 FQNEAQ (reference sequence). Trimming took off 3 bases at V and 2 bases at J, with 8 bases between the two ends. The CDR3 region is CASSFEHAYNEQFF. Written as DNA, the CDR3 is TGTGCCAGCAGCTTTGAACACGCCTACAATGAGCAGTTCTTC.

Only a few counts were recorded for this clonotype. The rearrangement links TRBV12-3 or TRBV12-4 to TRBJ1-1; D is perhaps TRBD1 (6 bases). The CDR3 runs 11 residues. Between the trimmed V and J ends, which lost 5 bases and 11 bases, there was a span of 12 bases. CDR3 in DNA: TGTGCCAGCAGTCCCAGGGGTAGGGCTTTCTTT. Protein sequence: CASSPRGRAFF.

This chain joins TRBV29-1 and TRBJ2-7; TRBD2 might be the D (6 bases). With 4 bases removed from V and 4 bases from J, the gap between germline ends came to 11 bases. Germline CDR1 is SQVTM and CDR2 is ANQGSEA. The CDR3 has 12 residues. The CDR3 here is CSVVRGRYEQYF. The CDR3 DNA reads TGCAGCGTTGTGCGGGGAAGATACGAGCAGTACTTC.

This sequence joins TRBV5-6 and TRBJ2-3; D ambiguous. This CDR3 spans 15 amino acids. Germline V gives CDR1 SGHDT, CDR2 YYEEEE. V was pared by 0 bases and J by 0 bases, with 8 bases between. The CDR3 DNA sequence: TGTGCCAGCAGCTTGGAGGTCGAGAGCACAGATACGCAGTATTTT. Translating it yields CASSLEVESTDTQYF.

The V gene is TRBV11-3, the J gene TRBJ2-1; possible D gene TRBD2, 6 bases. CDR1 is SGHNT and CDR2 is YENEEA in the germline V gene. CDR3 length: 13 amino acids. Trimming pared 5 bases from V and 8 bases from J, leaving 13 bases between. Written as DNA, the CDR3 is TGTGCCAGCAGCCCGGGGGAGGACCATGAGCAGTTCTTC. Protein sequence: CASSPGEDHEQFF.

The chain links TRBV4-1 to TRBJ2-3, with TRBD2 as a possible D gene (6 bases). This CDR3 spans 15 amino acids. In germline, CDR1 is MGHRA, CDR2 YSYEKL. Trimming removed 0 bases from V and 7 bases from J, with 14 bases in between. CDR3 DNA sequence: TGCGCCAGCAGCCAAGATTTTCGGGAGCGTTATACGCAGTATTTT. Protein sequence: CASSQDFRERYTQYF.

This clonotype was found a few times. The chain uses TRBV20-1 and TRBJ2-1, with TRBD2 as a possible D gene (6 bases). V was cut by 3 bases and J by 3 bases, with 12 bases left in between. Per the germline V gene, CDR1 is DFQATT and CDR2 is SNEGSKA (reference sequence). This CDR3 comprises 14 residues. CDR3 in amino acids: CSASRRDLYNEQFF. In nucleotides, the CDR3 is TGCAGTGCTAGTAGGCGGGACCTCTACAATGAGCAGTTCTTC.

The chain couples TRBV28 to TRBJ2-5; 7 nucleotides match TRBD2. CDR1 and CDR2 from the germline V gene are MDHEN and SYDVKM. V lost 5 bases to trimming and J lost 4 bases; unmatched junction nucleotides: 7. This CDR3 is built from 14 residues. CDR3 region: CASSQTSHRETQYF. In DNA, the CDR3 is TGTGCCAGCAGTCAGACTAGCCACAGAGAGACCCAGTACTTC.

The chain recombines TRBV9 with TRBJ2-7; tentative D call: TRBD1 (6 bases). Trimming left V 5 bases short and J 0 bases short, with 21 bases between. The CDR3 extends over 17 amino acids. Germline V gives CDR1 SGDLS, CDR2 YYNGEE. CDR3 region: CASSFEPTGLSSYEQYF. The DNA of the CDR3 is TGTGCCAGCAGTTTCGAGCCAACAGGGCTTAGCTCCTACGAGCAGTACTTC.

The gene calls are TRBV5-5 and TRBJ2-7; D is perhaps TRBD1 (6 bases). Germline V gene sequence: CDR1 SGHKS, CDR2 YYEKEE (reference sequence). Trimming left V 0 bases short and J 6 bases short, with 13 bases between. The CDR3 has 14 residues. The CDR3 region is CASSLVSGDREQYF. CDR3 DNA sequence: TGTGCCAGCAGCTTGGTTTCAGGGGACCGCGAGCAGTACTTC.

The V call is TRBV20-1, the J call TRBJ2-7; 9 bases align to TRBD1. V lost 2 bases and J lost 6; bases outside the gene matches: 8. Germline CDR1 reads DFQATT; CDR2 reads SNEGSKA (reference sequence). The CDR3 is made up of 14 amino acids. The CDR3 DNA follows: TGCAGTGCTAGATTTGGGACAGGGAAACCCGAGCAGTACTTC. Translating it yields CSARFGTGKPEQYF.

This clonotype has just a few counts. This sequence joins TRBV6-2 or TRBV6-3 and TRBJ2-7, with D possibly TRBD1 on 6 matching bases. V lost 7 bases and J lost 0, with 16 bases in between. The CDR3 has 15 residues. The V gene's germline CDR1 is MNHEY and CDR2 SVGEGT. The CDR3 DNA reads as TGTGCCAGCACCGCCGCCGGACAGTTCTCCTACGAGCAGTACTTC. Translation: CASTAAGQFSYEQYF.

The chain employs TRBV13 and TRBJ2-4; 15 bases are shared with TRBD2. The germline gives CDR1 PRHDT, CDR2 FYEKMQ (reference sequence). Trimming took 4 bases from V and 3 from J; bases not matched to a gene: 10. This CDR3 region has 19 residues. The chain's CDR3 is CASSSTGLAGGPGKNIQYF. CDR3 DNA sequence: TGTGCCAGCAGCTCTACCGGACTAGCGGGAGGGCCCGGCAAAAACATTCAGTACTTC.

The chain combines TRBV6-5 with TRBJ2-1; D is possibly TRBD1 or TRBD2 (5 bases each). Germline V gene lookup returns CDR1 MNHEY and CDR2 SVGAGI. CDR3 length: 14 residues. V lost 2 bases and J lost 8, with 13 bases in between. The CDR3 sequence is CASSYEGVGDEQFF. The CDR3 DNA reads TGTGCCAGCAGTTACGAGGGCGTAGGGGATGAGCAGTTCTTC.

This clonotype was seen a handful of times. The rearrangement joins TRBV12-3 or TRBV12-4 to TRBJ2-5, with 11 bases matching TRBD2. The CDR3 spans 18 residues. V trimming: 5 bases; J trimming: 9 bases; junction bases outside the gene matches: 20. The CDR3 DNA reads TGTGCCAGCAGTGCCCGTAGCGGGAGGGCCGGCCAAACTGAGGCCCAGTACTTC. This translates into CASSARSGRAGQTEAQYF.

Only a few counts were recorded for this clonotype. The chain uses TRBV12-3 or TRBV12-4 and TRBJ2-2, with D perhaps TRBD1 (6 bases). Trimming took off 5 bases at V and 5 bases at J, with 21 bases between the two ends. The CDR3 has 17 amino acids. The DNA of the CDR3 is TGTGCCAGCAGTCCCATCAGACAGGCACAGGAAACCGGGGAGCTGTTTTTT. Translating it yields CASSPIRQAQETGELFF.

This clonotype has at least ten counts. The chain uses TRBV6-5 and TRBJ2-7, with TRBD2 matching 8 bases. With 2 bases clipped from V and 0 bases from J, the junction kept 0 bases outside the gene matches. In germline, CDR1 is MNHEY, CDR2 SVGAGI. This CDR3 has 14 amino acids. The CDR3 DNA follows: TGTGCCAGCAGTTACGGGACTAGCTCCTACGAGCAGTACTTC. Its translation is CASSYGTSSYEQYF.

This clonotype was seen a few times. The chain uses TRBV5-1 and TRBJ2-1; 11 nucleotides match TRBD2. After removal of 0 bases from V and 8 bases from J, the junction contained 7 bases not matched to a gene. The CDR3 is 16 amino acids. Germline V gives CDR1 SGHRS, CDR2 YFSETQ. The CDR3 nucleotides read TGCGCCAGCAGCTTGGCTAGCGGGGGGTACGCGGATGAGCAGTTCTTC. Translation gives CASSLASGGYADEQFF.

This clonotype was recorded a few times. This sequence joins TRBV19 and TRBJ1-1, with 7 nucleotides matching TRBD1. This CDR3 has 14 amino acids. Germline loops: CDR1 LNHDA, CDR2 SQIVND (reference sequence). Germline trimming cut 3 bases from V and 5 bases from J; bases unmatched to any gene: 6. The CDR3 here is CASSILDRETEAFF. CDR3 DNA: TGTGCCAGTAGTATTCTTGACAGGGAGACTGAAGCTTTCTTT.

The J gene is TRBJ2-3, the V gene TRBV11-3; D is uncertain. This CDR3 has 16 residues. V was cut by 6 bases and J by 2 bases, with 18 bases left in between. Germline V gives CDR1 SGHNT, CDR2 YENEEA. The CDR3 DNA follows: TGTGCCAGCAGTTTTGGTTTAGGCCCCTCCACAGATACGCAGTATTTT. Translating gives CASSFGLGPSTDTQYF.

This chain links TRBV12-3 or TRBV12-4 with TRBJ1-1, with TRBD1 as a possible D gene (6 bases). This CDR3 spans 14 amino acids. V lost 5 bases to trimming and J lost 1 base, with 11 bases between them. CDR3: CASSEGGTNTEAFF. The CDR3 bases are TGTGCCAGCAGTGAGGGGGGAACGAACACTGAAGCTTTCTTT.

This clonotype has just a few counts. The gene calls are TRBV27 and TRBJ2-7; 7 positions match TRBD1. This CDR3 has 14 amino acids. Losses at the gene ends were 3 bases for V and 4 bases for J; bases not matched to a gene: 6. Germline loops: CDR1 MNHEY, CDR2 SMNVEV (reference sequence). The CDR3: CASSFGQDAYEQYF. DNA of the CDR3: TGTGCCAGCAGTTTTGGACAGGATGCATACGAGCAGTACTTC.

This clonotype was counted a few times. The chain uses TRBV27 and TRBJ2-7; D might be TRBD1 (6 bases). Germline V gene lookup returns CDR1 MNHEY and CDR2 SMNVEV (reference sequence). The V end was cut by 6 bases, the J end by 9 bases, with 18 bases between. The CDR3 is 13 residues long. The CDR3 nucleotides are TGTGCCAGCAGGGGCCGGCCTACAGGGTGGCAGTACTTC. Translating it yields CASRGRPTGWQYF.

This clonotype was seen a few times. The rearrangement joins TRBV19 to TRBJ2-7; tentatively, D is TRBD1 (5 bases). The ends were cut back, 10 bases at V and 2 bases at J, with 12 bases in the middle. The CDR3 is made up of 12 amino acids. Germline values: CDR1 LNHDA, CDR2 SQIVND (reference sequence). The chain's CDR3 is CATSDTTYEQYF. The CDR3 DNA reads as TGTGCCACTTCGGACACAACCTACGAGCAGTACTTC.

V gene TRBV19 combines with J gene TRBJ2-4; 7 bases line up with TRBD1. Losses at the gene ends were 3 bases for V and 15 bases for J; bases not matched to a gene: 8. CDR1 LNHDA and CDR2 SQIVND come from the germline V gene (reference sequence). The CDR3 has 12 amino acids. CDR3 residues: CASSIARGRWYF. In DNA form, the CDR3 reads TGTGCCAGTAGTATTGCGAGGGGGCGTTGGTACTTC.